The TCR beta chain under discussion was sequenced for a study of radiotherapy plus CTLA-4 blockade in lung cancer. Study in general: Objective responses emerged in around a sixth of patients, and around 29% attained disease control. Study results and caveats: Expansion in blood of tumor-derived TCR clones was seen after radiotherapy plus ipilimumab.

This CDR3 has 16 amino acids. Trimming removed 0 bases at V and 0 bases at J, with 12 bases between. Germline CDR1 reads LGHNA; CDR2 reads YNFKEQ. The data were produced by immunoSEQ multiplex PCR, yet TCRdb's version contains in-frame clones alone and is incomplete. This table holds about 120,000 clones, 70% to 90% found once. The sample holds a few counts of this clone. Its antigen is unknown. The chain uses TRBV4-2 and TRBJ2-7; D is unresolved. The material sequenced was peripheral blood, taken from a patient treated with radiotherapy plus ipilimumab. The TCR sequence derives from a human donor with non-small cell lung cancer that progressed on radiotherapy plus ipilimumab. CDR3 sequence reads: CASSQDQQVRSYEQYF. The CDR3 region has the DNA TGTGCCAGCAGCCAAGATCAGCAGGTTCGCTCCTACGAGCAGTACTTC.